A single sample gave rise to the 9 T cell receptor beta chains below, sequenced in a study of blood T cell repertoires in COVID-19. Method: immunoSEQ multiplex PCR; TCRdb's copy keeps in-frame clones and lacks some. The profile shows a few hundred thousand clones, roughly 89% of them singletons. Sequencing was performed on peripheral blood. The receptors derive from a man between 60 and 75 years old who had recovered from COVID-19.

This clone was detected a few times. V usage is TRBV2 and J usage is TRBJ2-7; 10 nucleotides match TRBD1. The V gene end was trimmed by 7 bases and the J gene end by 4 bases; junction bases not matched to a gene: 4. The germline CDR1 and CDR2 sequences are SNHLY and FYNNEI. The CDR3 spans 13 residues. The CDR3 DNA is TGTGCCAGCAAGGGACAGGGGACTTACGAGCAGTACTTC. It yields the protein CASKGQGTYEQYF.

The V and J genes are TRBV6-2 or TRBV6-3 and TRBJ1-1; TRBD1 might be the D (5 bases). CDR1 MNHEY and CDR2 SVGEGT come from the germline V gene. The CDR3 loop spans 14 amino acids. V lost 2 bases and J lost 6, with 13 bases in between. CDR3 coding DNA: TGTGCCAGCAGTTACGTGGCAGGGCGGTCTGAAGCTTTCTTT. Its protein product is CASSYVAGRSEAFF.

The CDR3 coding sequence is TGCGCCAGCAGCCCTTCTTTGGTAGCGGGGGTGGCAGATACGCAGTATTTT. Amino acids: CASSPSLVAGVADTQYF. This chain connects TRBV5-1 to TRBJ2-3; the match to TRBD2 covers 9 bases. Germline loops: CDR1 SGHRS, CDR2 YFSETQ. V lost 4 bases, J lost 4 bases, and 13 bases stayed unmatched. The CDR3 has 17 amino acids.

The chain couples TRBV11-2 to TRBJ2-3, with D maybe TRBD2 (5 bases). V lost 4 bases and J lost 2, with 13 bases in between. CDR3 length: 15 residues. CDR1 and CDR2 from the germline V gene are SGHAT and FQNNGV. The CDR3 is CASSSRGFSTDTQYF. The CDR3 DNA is TGTGCCAGCAGCTCTCGCGGGTTTTCCACAGATACGCAGTATTTT. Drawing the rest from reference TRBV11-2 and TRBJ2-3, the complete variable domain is EAGVAQSPRYKIIEKRQSVAFWCNPISGHATLYWYQQILGQGPKLLIQFQNNGVVDDSQLPKDRFSAERLKGVDSTLKIQPAKLEDSAVYLCASSSRGFSTDTQYFGPGTRLTVL.

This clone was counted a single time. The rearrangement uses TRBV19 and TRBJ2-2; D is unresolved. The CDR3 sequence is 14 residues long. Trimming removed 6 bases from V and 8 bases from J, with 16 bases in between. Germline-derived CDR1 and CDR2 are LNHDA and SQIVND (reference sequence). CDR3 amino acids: CASSTRKIEGELFF. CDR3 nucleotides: TGTGCCAGTAGCACGCGAAAAATAGAAGGGGAGCTGTTTTTT. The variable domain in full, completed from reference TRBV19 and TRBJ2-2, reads DGGITQSPKYLFRKEGQNVTLSCEQNLNHDAMYWYRQDPGQGLRLIYYSQIVNDFQKGDIAEGYSVSREKKESFPLTVTSAQKNPTAFYLCASSTRKIEGELFFGEGSRLTVL.

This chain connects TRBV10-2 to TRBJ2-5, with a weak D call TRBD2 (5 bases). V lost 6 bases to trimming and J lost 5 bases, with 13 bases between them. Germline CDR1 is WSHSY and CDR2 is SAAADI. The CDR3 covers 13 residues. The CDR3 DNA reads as TGCGCCAGCAGGGGGTCGGGAAGCGAGACCCAGTACTTC. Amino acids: CASRGSGSETQYF.

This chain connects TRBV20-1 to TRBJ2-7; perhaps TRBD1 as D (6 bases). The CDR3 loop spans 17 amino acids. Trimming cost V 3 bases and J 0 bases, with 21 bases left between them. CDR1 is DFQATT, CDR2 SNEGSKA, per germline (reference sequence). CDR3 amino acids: CSASRGAGKDSSYEQYF. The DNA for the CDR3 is TGCAGTGCTAGTAGAGGGGCTGGCAAGGACAGCTCCTACGAGCAGTACTTC.

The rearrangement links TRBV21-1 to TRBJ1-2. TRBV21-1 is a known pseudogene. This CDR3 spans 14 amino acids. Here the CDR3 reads CASTTMEGYYGYTF. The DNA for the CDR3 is TGTGCCAGCACCACGATGGAGGGGTACTATGGCTACACCTTC.

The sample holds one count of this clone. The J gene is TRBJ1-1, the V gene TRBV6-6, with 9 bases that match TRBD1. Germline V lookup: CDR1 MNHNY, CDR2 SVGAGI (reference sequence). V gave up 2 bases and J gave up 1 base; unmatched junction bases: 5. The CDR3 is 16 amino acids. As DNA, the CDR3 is TGTGCCAGCAGTTACATTACAGGGGGCCGGAACACTGAAGCTTTCTTT. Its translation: CASSYITGGRNTEAFF.